The sequence of this T cell receptor beta chain was determined in a study of blood T cells in healthy people across ages. For the second PCR, which ran for roughly 6 to 12 cycles, a sample-barcoded 5' primer and a J-beta primer mix were used. In TCRdb, the 5' RACE reads were re-called with MiXCR into one record per CDR3 protein. The table records under 2,000,000 distinct CDR3 sequences, approximately 50% of them present only once. In terms of origin and age, donors were healthy Caucasian individuals from Russia aged 6 to 90. PBMCs were isolated at a quantity of at least 7 million per sample. Of note for this clonotype: Antigen specificity is unknown.

Germline assignment: CDR1 DFQATT and CDR2 SNEGSKA (reference sequence). The germline V and J ends were trimmed by 8 bases and 5 bases, with 18 bases remaining between them. The length of the CDR3 is 13 residues. Points from the study as a whole: With naive T cell percentage, TCR beta diversity showed a strong correlation.

This rearrangement joins TRBV20-1 to TRBJ2-5; weak D call: TRBD2 (5 bases). What was sequenced was blood. The TCR sequence derives from a woman between 40 and 55 years old in good health. The CDR3 is CSPELEAGETQYF. DNA of the CDR3: TGCAGTCCCGAATTGGAGGCTGGGGAGACCCAGTACTTC.